This record looks at one TCR beta chain sequence and its context. Its matching antigen is unknown. V lost 5 bases and J lost 14; bases outside the gene matches: 16. The CDR3 has 14 amino acids. Germline CDR1 reads SGHAT; CDR2 reads FQNNGV. These data belong to a study of cytomegalovirus exposure and HLA in healthy donors. Study results and caveats: An analysis that was carried out later associated 16,951 TCR beta sequences with HLA alleles at 0.05 false discovery rate. Prior analysis indicated that the majority of TCR beta V segments exhibited productivity approximately 90% or approximately 30% of the time.

With 60 Vbeta and 13 Jbeta primers, the PCR was carried out. Sequencing used immunoSEQ multiplex PCR; TCRdb keeps in-frame clones, though not all of them. The profile shows about 130,000 clones, roughly 71% of them singletons. The sequence was collected from a woman between 50 and 59 years old in good health and CMV-seropositive. This chain uses TRBV11-2 with TRBJ2-3; 7 nucleotides line up with TRBD2. Sequenced sample: PBMCs. CDR3 nucleotides: TGTGCCAGCAGCAACGGACTAGTGGATAGTTCCCGGTATTTT. Translation gives CASSNGLVDSSRYF.